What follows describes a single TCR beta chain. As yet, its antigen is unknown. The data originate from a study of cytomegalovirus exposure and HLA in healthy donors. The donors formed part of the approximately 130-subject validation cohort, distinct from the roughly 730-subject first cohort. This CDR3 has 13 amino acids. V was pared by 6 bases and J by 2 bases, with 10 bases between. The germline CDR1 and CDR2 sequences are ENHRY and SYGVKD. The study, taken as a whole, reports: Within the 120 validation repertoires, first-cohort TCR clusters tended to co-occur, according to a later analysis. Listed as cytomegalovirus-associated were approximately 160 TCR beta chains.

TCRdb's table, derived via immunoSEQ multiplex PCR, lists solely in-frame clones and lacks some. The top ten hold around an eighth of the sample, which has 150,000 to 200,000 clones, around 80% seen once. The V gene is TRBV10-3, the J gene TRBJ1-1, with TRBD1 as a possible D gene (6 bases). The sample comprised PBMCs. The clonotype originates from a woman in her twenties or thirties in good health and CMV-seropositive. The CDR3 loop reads CAISGGANTEAFF. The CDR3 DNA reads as TGTGCCATCAGCGGGGGGGCCAACACTGAAGCTTTCTTT.